The TCR beta chain described here comes from a study of T cells in narcolepsy. About the study: Enrolled donors included narcolepsy type 1 or type 2 patients and healthy controls.

Turning to this clone: Its antigen is currently unknown.

Germline-derived CDR1 and CDR2 are SGHRS and YFSETQ. The CDR3 consists of 14 residues. Trimming at V came to 3 bases and at J to 7 bases, leaving 2 bases not matched to a gene. TCRdb's table, derived via immunoSEQ multiplex PCR, lists solely in-frame clones and lacks some. The sample consists of around 39,000 clones, over 75% of them appearing once. Points from the study as a whole: Reportedly, autoreactive clonotypes were serially detected in patients' blood but not controls'.

The clonotype originates from a human donor with narcolepsy. The sequencing input was CD45RA- memory CD4+ T cells from PBMCs. The chain joins TRBV5-1 to TRBJ2-1, with 12 bases matching TRBD2. The CDR3 region has the DNA TGCGCCAGCAGCTGGACTAGCGGGGAAAATGAGCAGTTCTTC. Translated, it gives CASSWTSGENEQFF.